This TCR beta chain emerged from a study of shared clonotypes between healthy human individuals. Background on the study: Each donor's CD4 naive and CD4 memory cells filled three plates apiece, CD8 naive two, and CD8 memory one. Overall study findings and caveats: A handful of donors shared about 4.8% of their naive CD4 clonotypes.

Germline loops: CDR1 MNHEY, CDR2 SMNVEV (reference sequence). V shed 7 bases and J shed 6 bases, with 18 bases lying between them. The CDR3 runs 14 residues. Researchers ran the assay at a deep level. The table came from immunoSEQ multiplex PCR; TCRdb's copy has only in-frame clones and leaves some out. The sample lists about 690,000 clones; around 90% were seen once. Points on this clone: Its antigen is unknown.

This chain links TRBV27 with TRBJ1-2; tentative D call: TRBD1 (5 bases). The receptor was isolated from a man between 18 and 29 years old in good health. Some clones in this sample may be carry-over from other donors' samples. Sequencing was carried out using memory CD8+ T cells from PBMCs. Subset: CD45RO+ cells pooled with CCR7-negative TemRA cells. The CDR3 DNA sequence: TGTGCCAGCAAACCGACGGGGGGGTATCATGGCTACACCTTC. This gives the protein CASKPTGGYHGYTF.